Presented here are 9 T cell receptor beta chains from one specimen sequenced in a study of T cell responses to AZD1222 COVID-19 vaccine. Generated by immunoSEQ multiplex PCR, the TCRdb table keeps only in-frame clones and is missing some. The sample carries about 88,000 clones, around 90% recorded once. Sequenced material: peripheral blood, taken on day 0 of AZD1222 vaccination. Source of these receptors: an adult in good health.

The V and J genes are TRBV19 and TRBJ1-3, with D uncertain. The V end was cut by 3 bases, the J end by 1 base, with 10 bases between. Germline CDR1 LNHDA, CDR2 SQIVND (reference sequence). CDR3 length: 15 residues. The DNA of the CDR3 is TGTGCCAGTAGTATGAATGGGAATTCTGGAAACACCATATATTTT. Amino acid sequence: CASSMNGNSGNTIYF.

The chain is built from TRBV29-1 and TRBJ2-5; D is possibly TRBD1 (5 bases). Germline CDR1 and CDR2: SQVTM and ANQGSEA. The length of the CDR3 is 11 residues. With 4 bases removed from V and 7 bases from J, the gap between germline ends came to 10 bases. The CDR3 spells CSVVVQGTQYF. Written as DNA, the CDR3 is TGCAGCGTTGTGGTTCAGGGGACCCAGTACTTC.

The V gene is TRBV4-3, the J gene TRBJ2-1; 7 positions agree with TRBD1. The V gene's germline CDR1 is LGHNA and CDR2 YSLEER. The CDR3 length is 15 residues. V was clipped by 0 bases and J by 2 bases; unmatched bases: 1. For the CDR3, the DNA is TGCGCCAGCAGCCAAGAAGGACAGGCCTACAATGAGCAGTTCTTC. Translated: CASSQEGQAYNEQFF.

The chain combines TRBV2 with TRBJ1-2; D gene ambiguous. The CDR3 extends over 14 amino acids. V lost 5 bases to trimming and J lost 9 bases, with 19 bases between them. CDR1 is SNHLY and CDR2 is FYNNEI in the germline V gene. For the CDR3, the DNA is TGTGCCAGCAGTCAAACACCTCGGGAGGTCAGCTACACCTTC. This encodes CASSQTPREVSYTF.

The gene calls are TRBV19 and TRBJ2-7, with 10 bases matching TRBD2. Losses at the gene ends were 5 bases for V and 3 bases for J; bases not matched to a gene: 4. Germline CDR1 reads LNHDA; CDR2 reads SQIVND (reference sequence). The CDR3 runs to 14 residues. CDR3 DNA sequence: TGTGCCAGTAGTCCCTCTAGCGGGAGCTACGAGCAGTACTTC. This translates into CASSPSSGSYEQYF.

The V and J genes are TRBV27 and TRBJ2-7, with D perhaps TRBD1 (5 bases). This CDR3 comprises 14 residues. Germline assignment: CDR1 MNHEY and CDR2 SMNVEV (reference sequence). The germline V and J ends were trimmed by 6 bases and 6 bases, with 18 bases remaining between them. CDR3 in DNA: TGTGCCAGCAGAGTCCGCCCCCAGGGTACCGAGCAGTACTTC. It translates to CASRVRPQGTEQYF.

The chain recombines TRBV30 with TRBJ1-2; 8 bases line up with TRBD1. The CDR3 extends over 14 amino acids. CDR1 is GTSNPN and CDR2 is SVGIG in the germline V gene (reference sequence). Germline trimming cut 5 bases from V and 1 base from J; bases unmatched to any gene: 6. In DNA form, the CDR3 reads TGTGCCTGGGGGGGACAGGTTAATAACTATGGCTACACCTTC. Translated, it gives CAWGGQVNNYGYTF.

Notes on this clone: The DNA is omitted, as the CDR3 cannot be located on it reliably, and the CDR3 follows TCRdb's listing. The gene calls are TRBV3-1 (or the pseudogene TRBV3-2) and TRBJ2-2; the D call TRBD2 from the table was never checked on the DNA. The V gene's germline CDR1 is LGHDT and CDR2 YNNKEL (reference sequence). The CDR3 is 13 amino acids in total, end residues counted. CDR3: CASSFRRAGELFF.

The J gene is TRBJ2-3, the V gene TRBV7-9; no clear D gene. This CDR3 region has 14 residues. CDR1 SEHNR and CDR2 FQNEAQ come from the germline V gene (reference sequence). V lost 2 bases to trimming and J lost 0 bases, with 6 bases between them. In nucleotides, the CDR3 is TGTGCCAGCAGCTTACCCGGGAGCACAGATACGCAGTATTTT. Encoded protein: CASSLPGSTDTQYF.